Each of the 30 T cell receptor beta chains below was sequenced from the same sample in a study of blood T cell repertoires in COVID-19. Assay: immunoSEQ multiplex PCR; the TCRdb copy retains only in-frame clones and omits some. The sample lists approximately 150,000 clones; over 75% were seen once. Sequencing was done on a sample of peripheral blood. These receptors all stem from a man aged 60-69 years with active or convalescent COVID-19.

Written as DNA, the CDR3 is TGTGCCAGCAGCTCAGCGGACAGGGACACTGAAGCTTTCTTT. This encodes CASSSADRDTEAFF. The chain carries TRBV7-2 and TRBJ1-1, with 8 positions matching TRBD1. Germline CDR1 reads SGHTA; CDR2 reads FQGNSA. Trimming at V came to 4 bases and at J to 3 bases, leaving 4 bases not matched to a gene. The CDR3 sequence is 14 residues long.

This chain's CDR3 is CASRAGEGTDTQYF. CDR3 bases: TGTGCCAGCAGGGCGGGGGAGGGCACAGATACGCAGTATTTT. The rearrangement links TRBV6-5 to TRBJ2-3; 7 bases line up with TRBD2. With V trimmed by 6 bases and J by 1 base, 4 bases remained unmatched. The CDR3 loop spans 14 amino acids. Germline V gene data show CDR1 as MNHEY and CDR2 as SVGAGI.

The V gene is TRBV11-3, the J gene TRBJ2-7; 7 bases match TRBD1. The CDR3 covers 15 residues. V was pared by 6 bases and J by 2 bases, with 10 bases of the junction left unmatched. Germline V lookup: CDR1 SGHNT, CDR2 YENEEA. CDR3 bases: TGTGCCAGCAGAGATACAGGGGCGCTACCCTACGAGCAGTACTTC. It yields the protein CASRDTGALPYEQYF.

J is TRBJ1-4 and V is TRBV6-5; 7 bases are shared with TRBD1. The CDR3 totals 15 residues. The ends lost 6 bases at V and 7 bases at J; junction bases unmatched: 11. Germline values: CDR1 MNHEY, CDR2 SVGAGI. DNA for the CDR3: TGTGCCAGCAGCTCGTCTCTCGCAGGGGGTGAAAAACTGTTTTTT. Amino acids: CASSSSLAGGEKLFF.

The count of this clone is one. This sequence joins TRBV6-5 and TRBJ1-4; D might be TRBD1 (5 bases). Trimming stripped 6 bases from V and 8 bases from J, with 19 bases between. This CDR3 is built from 15 residues. Germline V gene sequence: CDR1 MNHEY, CDR2 SVGAGI. CDR3: CASSVDPGLGEKLFF. CDR3 sequence (DNA): TGTGCCAGCAGCGTCGACCCAGGGTTGGGGGAAAAACTGTTTTTT.

The chain carries TRBV2 and TRBJ2-5, with a tentative D call TRBD1 (5 bases). Germline V gene data show CDR1 as SNHLY and CDR2 as FYNNEI. The CDR3 runs 14 residues. V was shortened by 5 bases and J by 0 bases, with 10 bases between the two germline ends. The CDR3 bases are TGTGCCAGCAGTCGAGACAGAAACCAAGAGACCCAGTACTTC. This encodes CASSRDRNQETQYF.

This chain links TRBV19 with TRBJ2-1; 10 bases map to TRBD1. The ends lost 5 bases at V and 8 bases at J; junction bases unmatched: 12. This CDR3 has 16 amino acids. CDR1 is LNHDA and CDR2 is SQIVND in the germline V gene (reference sequence). CDR3 sequence reads: CASSALRDRGSDEQFF. In DNA, the CDR3 is TGTGCCAGTAGTGCCCTCCGGGACAGGGGTTCGGATGAGCAGTTCTTC.

This clone was counted a single time. This chain uses TRBV12-3 or TRBV12-4 with TRBJ2-7; D gene uncertain. V lost 7 bases to trimming and J lost 0 bases, with 10 bases between them. The CDR3 consists of 13 residues. In DNA, the CDR3 is TGTGCCAGCACCAGGCCGAGCTCCTACGAGCAGTACTTC. This translates into CASTRPSSYEQYF.

This chain links TRBV9 with TRBJ1-6, with 7 positions matching TRBD1. V lost 0 bases to trimming and J lost 10 bases; unmatched junction nucleotides: 4. Germline-derived CDR1 and CDR2 are SGDLS and YYNGEE. The CDR3 is 14 amino acids. CDR3 DNA sequence: TGTGCCAGCAGCGTAGGACAGGGTTTCTCACCCCTCCACTTT. The encoded protein is CASSVGQGFSPLHF.

The rearrangement uses TRBV12-3 or TRBV12-4 and TRBJ2-3; D may be TRBD2 (6 bases). Trimming removed 6 bases from V and 1 base from J, with 8 bases in between. The CDR3 spans 13 residues. The CDR3 nucleotides are TGTGCCAGCAGATCTAGCGGCACAGATACGCAGTATTTT. It encodes CASRSSGTDTQYF.

The V call is TRBV6-5, the J call TRBJ1-2; D is unclear. This CDR3 spans 14 amino acids. The germline V gene has CDR1 MNHEY and CDR2 SVGAGI. V was trimmed by 2 bases and J by 0 bases, leaving 7 bases between them. The CDR3 DNA follows: TGTGCCAGCAGTTACGGCGGGGCTAACTATGGCTACACCTTC. It specifies CASSYGGANYGYTF.

This clone was picked up a small number of times. The V gene is TRBV10-3, the J gene TRBJ1-6, with D maybe TRBD1 (6 bases). Per germline, CDR1 ENHRY and CDR2 SYGVKD. CDR3 length equals 12 residues. The V gene lost 10 bases and the J gene lost 15 bases, with 19 bases spanning the gap. This CDR3 is CATEGRDTILHF. As DNA, the CDR3 is TGTGCCACCGAGGGAAGGGACACCATCCTCCACTTT.

This chain connects TRBV28 to TRBJ1-2; 7 positions agree with TRBD1. The V and J ends lost 10 bases and 4 bases, in that order; junction bases with no gene match: 9. Germline V gives CDR1 MDHEN, CDR2 SYDVKM. CDR3 size: 13 residues. The CDR3 bases are TGTGCCACCACGGACAGGAACAGCTATGGCTACACCTTC. Translation: CATTDRNSYGYTF.

The chain uses TRBV13 and TRBJ2-7; a possible D gene is TRBD2 (5 bases). The germline V gene encodes CDR1 PRHDT and CDR2 FYEKMQ (reference sequence). Trimming took off 1 base at V and 5 bases at J, with 18 bases between the two ends. The CDR3 spans 16 residues. The CDR3: CASSLALGGVGHEQYF. The DNA for the CDR3 is TGTGCCAGCAGCTTAGCACTAGGAGGAGTTGGGCACGAGCAGTACTTC.

V gene TRBV5-6 combines with J gene TRBJ1-2; weak D call: TRBD1 (5 bases). V shed 4 bases and J shed 5 bases, with 9 bases lying between them. Germline-derived CDR1 and CDR2 are SGHDT and YYEEEE. This CDR3 spans 12 amino acids. DNA for the CDR3: TGTGCCAGCAGCCGTCAGGGTTATGGCTACACCTTC. Encoded protein: CASSRQGYGYTF. Drawing the rest from reference TRBV5-6 and TRBJ1-2, the complete variable domain is DAGVTQSPTHLIKTRGQQVTLRCSPKSGHDTVSWYQQALGQGPQFIFQYYEEEERQRGNFPDRFSGHQFPNYSSELNVNALLLGDSALYLCASSRQGYGYTFGSGTRLTVV.

The chain recombines TRBV7-8 with TRBJ2-5, with 8 bases aligning to TRBD2. The J segment lost 8 bases and the V segment lost 1 base, leaving 6 bases of the junction unmatched. The CDR3 is 14 residues long. Per germline, CDR1 SGHVS and CDR2 FQNEAQ. The CDR3 loop reads CASSLDAGGSTQYF. CDR3 nucleotide sequence: TGTGCCAGCAGCTTAGATGCGGGGGGTTCAACCCAGTACTTC.

This sequence joins TRBV2 and TRBJ2-2; D is ambiguous. The germline V gene encodes CDR1 SNHLY and CDR2 FYNNEI. Trimming cost V 6 bases and J 5 bases, with 7 bases left between them. This CDR3 has 12 amino acids. CDR3 amino acids: CASSPSTGELFF. CDR3 nucleotide sequence: TGTGCCAGCAGCCCCTCGACCGGGGAGCTGTTTTTT.

The chain is built from TRBV5-1 and TRBJ2-1, with 9 bases matching TRBD1. Losses at the gene ends were 4 bases for V and 7 bases for J; bases not matched to a gene: 9. Germline CDR1 SGHRS, CDR2 YFSETQ. The CDR3 is made up of 15 amino acids. For the CDR3, the DNA is TGCGCCAGCAGCATCGGGACAGGGCCTTTAAATGAGCAGTTCTTC. Translation gives CASSIGTGPLNEQFF.

The rearrangement uses TRBV2 and TRBJ1-5, with TRBD1 matching over 7 bases. V was clipped by 2 bases and J by 3 bases; unmatched bases: 4. The CDR3 consists of 15 residues. Germline assignment: CDR1 SNHLY and CDR2 FYNNEI. As DNA, the CDR3 is TGTGCCAGCAGTGAAAGGGGACAGCTCAATCAGCCCCAGCATTTT. This encodes CASSERGQLNQPQHF.

V gene TRBV18 combines with J gene TRBJ1-2; D gene uncertain. The CDR3 length is 16 residues. Trimming took off 2 bases at V and 0 bases at J, with 13 bases between the two ends. From germline, CDR1 is KGHSH and CDR2 LQKENI. The CDR3 region has the DNA TGTGCCAGCTCACCAAGGGAGGATTATGCTAACTATGGCTACACCTTC. Protein product: CASSPREDYANYGYTF.

The chain combines TRBV5-1 with TRBJ1-4; TRBD1 agrees at 9 bases. This CDR3 has 18 amino acids. The V gene end was trimmed by 4 bases and the J gene end by 1 base; junction bases not matched to a gene: 11. Germline-derived CDR1 and CDR2 are SGHRS and YFSETQ. This chain's CDR3 is CASSPYRGQGKTNEKLFF. CDR3 DNA sequence: TGCGCCAGCAGCCCCTATAGGGGACAGGGCAAAACTAATGAAAAACTGTTTTTT.

This clone occurred a few times. The CDR3 region has the DNA TGTGCCAGCAGTCCCGGGGCAGGGGATGGAACTGAAGCTTTCTTT. This gives the protein CASSPGAGDGTEAFF. This rearrangement joins TRBV6-5 to TRBJ1-1, with D perhaps matching TRBD1 (6 bases). Germline V gene lookup returns CDR1 MNHEY and CDR2 SVGAGI. The V end was cut by 5 bases, the J end by 5 bases, with 18 bases between. This CDR3 has 15 residues.

The chain carries TRBV18 and TRBJ2-6, with TRBD1 matching 8 bases. With V trimmed by 4 bases and J by 2 bases, 1 base remained unmatched. The CDR3 consists of 15 residues. The germline CDR1 and CDR2 sequences are KGHSH and LQKENI. Written as DNA, the CDR3 is TGTGCCAGCTCACAACAGGGGGCTGGGGCCAACGTCCTGACTTTC. Translated, it gives CASSQQGAGANVLTF.

This clone was picked up a small number of times. The chain has TRBV7-2 and TRBJ2-1, with 8 positions matching TRBD2. The V gene end was trimmed by 6 bases and the J gene end by 9 bases; junction bases not matched to a gene: 10. The germline CDR1 and CDR2 sequences are SGHTA and FQGNSA. CDR3 length equals 14 residues. For the CDR3, the DNA is TGTGCCAGCAGTTCCCTGCGGGGGGTGGGTGAGCAGTTCTTC. Translating gives CASSSLRGVGEQFF.

The V gene is TRBV7-2, the J gene TRBJ1-2; D not certain. CDR1 is SGHTA, CDR2 FQGNSA, per germline. Trimming removed 7 bases from V and 7 bases from J, with 13 bases in between. The CDR3 loop spans 12 amino acids. The DNA of the CDR3 is TGTGCCAGCACCAAGGAGGCCGCTGGCTACACCTTC. It translates to CASTKEAAGYTF.

The V and J genes are TRBV6-5 and TRBJ2-7; 7 bases line up with TRBD2. The CDR3 runs to 16 residues. With V trimmed by 4 bases and J by 4 bases, 13 bases remained unmatched. Germline assignment: CDR1 MNHEY and CDR2 SVGAGI. The CDR3 reads CASSSGGSGVWYEQYF. The CDR3 DNA follows: TGTGCCAGCAGTTCCGGGGGGAGCGGGGTGTGGTACGAGCAGTACTTC.

The chain employs TRBV20-1 and TRBJ1-1, with 8 bases that match TRBD1. V lost 3 bases to trimming and J lost 1 base; unmatched junction nucleotides: 4. The V gene's germline CDR1 is DFQATT and CDR2 SNEGSKA (reference sequence). The CDR3 length is 14 residues. The CDR3, as DNA: TGCAGTGCTAGTGGGGACAGGTCGAACACTGAAGCTTTCTTT. This gives the protein CSASGDRSNTEAFF.

The gene calls are TRBV18 and TRBJ1-1; TRBD1 might be the D (5 bases). The CDR3 has 15 amino acids. The V and J ends lost 0 bases and 5 bases respectively, with 13 bases between them. Germline values: CDR1 KGHSH, CDR2 LQKENI. The CDR3, as DNA: TGTGCCAGCTCACCACCGTACGGCGGGGGAACTGAAGCTTTCTTT. Its translation is CASSPPYGGGTEAFF.

This clone was picked up one time. The chain links TRBV4-1 to TRBJ2-1, with 8 bases aligning to TRBD2. The V gene's germline CDR1 is MGHRA and CDR2 YSYEKL. J was trimmed by 10 bases and V by 0 bases; bases with no gene match: 14. The CDR3 is made up of 17 amino acids. The DNA of the CDR3 is TGCGCCAGCAGCCAAGATCTTGGCGGGAGGCCCCGACCGGAGCAGTTCTTC. Translated: CASSQDLGGRPRPEQFF.

This clone turned up a few times. The J gene is TRBJ1-1, the V gene TRBV4-1; possibly TRBD1 for D (5 bases). CDR3 size: 13 residues. CDR1 is MGHRA and CDR2 is YSYEKL in the germline V gene. Trimming shortened V by 8 bases and J by 7 bases, and 17 bases separated the two germline ends. CDR3 bases: TGCGCCAGCCACCTAACGGGGGGGAATGAAGCTTTCTTT. Its translation: CASHLTGGNEAFF.